A single sample gave rise to the 2 T cell receptor beta chains below, sequenced in a study of T cells after yellow fever vaccination. TCRdb analysed the 5' RACE reads with MiXCR anew, one entry per CDR3 protein. Of some 120,000 distinct CDR3 sequences listed, roughly 8.9% are singletons. The sample here was CD8+ T cells sorted from PBMCs, taken 45 days after the yellow fever booster vaccination. All receptors come from a man aged 25-45 years who received the YFV17D yellow fever vaccine.

This clonotype was seen a handful of times. J is TRBJ2-5 and V is TRBV29-1; no definite D call. CDR1 and CDR2 from the germline V gene are SQVTM and ANQGSEA. V shed 7 bases and J shed 0 bases, with 3 bases lying between them. This CDR3 is 10 amino acids long. CDR3 amino acids: CSAHQETQYF. Written as DNA, the CDR3 is TGCAGCGCGCACCAAGAGACCCAGTACTTC.

This clonotype was found a few times. This sequence joins TRBV30 and TRBJ2-7; the D call may be TRBD1 or TRBD2 (5 bases each). CDR1 is GTSNPN, CDR2 SVGIG, per germline (reference sequence). CDR3 length equals 15 residues. V gave up 1 base and J gave up 1 base, with 14 bases separating them. In nucleotides, the CDR3 is TGTGCCTGGAGTGCCTCGGGGACCGATTCCTACGAGCAGTACTTC. Translating it yields CAWSASGTDSYEQYF. Filled out from reference TRBV30 and TRBJ2-7, the complete variable domain reads SQTIHQWPATLVQPVGSPLSLECTVEGTSNPNLYWYRQAAGRGLQLLFYSVGIGQISSEVPQNLSASRPQDRQFILSSKKLLLSDSGFYLCAWSASGTDSYEQYFGPGTRLTVT.